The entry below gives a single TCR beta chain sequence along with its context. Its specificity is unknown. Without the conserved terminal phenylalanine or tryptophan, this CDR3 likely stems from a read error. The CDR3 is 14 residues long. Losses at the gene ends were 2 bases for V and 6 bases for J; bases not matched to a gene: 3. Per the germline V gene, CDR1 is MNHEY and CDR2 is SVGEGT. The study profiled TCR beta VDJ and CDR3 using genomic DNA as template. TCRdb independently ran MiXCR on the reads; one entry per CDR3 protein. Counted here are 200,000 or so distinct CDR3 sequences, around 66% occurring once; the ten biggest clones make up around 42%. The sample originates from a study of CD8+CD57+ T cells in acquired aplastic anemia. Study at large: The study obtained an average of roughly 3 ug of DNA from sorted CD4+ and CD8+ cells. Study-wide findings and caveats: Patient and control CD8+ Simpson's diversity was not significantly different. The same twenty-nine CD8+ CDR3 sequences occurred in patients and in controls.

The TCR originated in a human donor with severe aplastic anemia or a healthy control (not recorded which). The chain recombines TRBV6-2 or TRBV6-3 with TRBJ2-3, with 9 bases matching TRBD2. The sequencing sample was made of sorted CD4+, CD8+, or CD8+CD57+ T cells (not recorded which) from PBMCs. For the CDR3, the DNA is TGTGCCAGCAGTTACGCGGGGGGGCGGGATACGCAGTATCTT. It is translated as CASSYAGGRDTQYL.